The 27 T cell receptor beta chains presented below share a single source sample, sequenced in a study of Graves' ophthalmopathy and Graves' hyperthyroidism. RNA served as the template for amplifying TCR beta CDR3 regions. First-round RT-PCR employed HTBI primers, with a second-round multiplex PCR after it. Using its own MiXCR run on the multiplex PCR reads, TCRdb lists one record per CDR3 protein. The table has about 1.2 million distinct CDR3 sequences, about two fifths seen once; the top ten hold over 8.5%. Sequences were obtained from peripheral blood or thyroid tissue (not recorded which). The source of these receptors is an adult man with Graves' hyperthyroidism.

With respect to this clonotype: A read error is likely, as this CDR3 ends without the conserved phenylalanine or tryptophan. No DNA is shown, since the ends of the CDR3 on it are uncertain; the CDR3 is the one TCRdb lists. The V and J genes are TRBV25-1 and TRBJ2-5; the table's D call TRBD1 went unverified against the DNA. Germline CDR1 is MGHDK and CDR2 is SYGVNS. The CDR3 extends over 16 residues, inclusive of both ends. CDR3 amino acids: CASSEWGSPYGYTFGS.

The CDR3 DNA reads as TGCGCCAGCAGCGGGGACGGGAGTGGCAAGACCCAGTACTTC. It is translated as CASSGDGSGKTQYF. The rearrangement joins TRBV5-1 to TRBJ2-5, with TRBD2 as a possible D gene (6 bases). Between the trimmed V and J ends, which lost 4 bases and 6 bases, there was a span of 16 bases. The germline V gene encodes CDR1 SGHRS and CDR2 YFSETQ. The length of the CDR3 is 14 residues.

This rearrangement joins TRBV4-2 to TRBJ1-5; D possibly corresponds to TRBD1 (5 bases). Germline CDR1 and CDR2: LGHNA and YNFKEQ. This CDR3 has 12 residues. Trimming stripped 4 bases from V and 12 bases from J, with 13 bases between. CDR3: CASSPFLGDQHF. The CDR3 DNA is TGTGCCAGCAGCCCGTTTTTAGGGGACCAGCATTTT.

Notes on this clonotype: An end of the junction does not agree with germline; a read error may underlie this. This sequence joins TRBV15 and TRBJ2-7; D may be TRBD1 or TRBD2 (7 bases each). Germline V gene sequence: CDR1 LNHNV, CDR2 YYDKDF (reference sequence). CDR3 length: 15 amino acids. The CDR3 nucleotides read TGCGCCAGCAGCCAAGATGGGGCAGGGGGGGCCGAGCAGTACTTC. It specifies CASSQDGAGGAEQYF.

This clonotype has ten or more counts. This chain joins TRBV2 and TRBJ1-5; D is ambiguous. The CDR3 spans 13 residues. Germline lookup yields CDR1 SNHLY and CDR2 FYNNEI. V was clipped by 0 bases and J by 6 bases, with 6 bases between them. The CDR3 spells CASSEALPQPQHF. The CDR3 DNA is TGTGCCAGCAGTGAAGCGCTTCCTCAGCCCCAGCATTTT.

The V gene is TRBV19, the J gene TRBJ2-7; D possibly corresponds to TRBD1 (5 bases). Germline V gene data show CDR1 as LNHDA and CDR2 as SQIVND (reference sequence). This CDR3 has 13 residues. V was shortened by 9 bases and J by 3 bases, with 15 bases between the two germline ends. The CDR3 here is CASRASRHYEQYF. CDR3 in DNA: TGTGCCAGCAGGGCATCCCGTCACTACGAGCAGTACTTC.

The chain couples TRBV9 to TRBJ2-5; D is perhaps TRBD1 (6 bases). Trimming pared 2 bases from V and 5 bases from J, leaving 16 bases between. This CDR3 has 15 amino acids. From germline, CDR1 is SGDLS and CDR2 YYNGEE. CDR3 bases: TGTGCCAGCAGCGTCGGAGCAGGGGCTGGTGAGACCCAGTACTTC. Protein product: CASSVGAGAGETQYF. The full variable domain, completed using reference TRBV9 and TRBJ2-5, is DSGVTQTPKHLITATGQRVTLRCSPRSGDLSVYWYQQSLDQGLQFLIQYYNGEERAKGNILERFSAQQFPDLHSELNLSSLELGDSALYFCASSVGAGAGETQYFGPGTRLLVL.

V is TRBV4-1 and J is TRBJ2-2; TRBD2 might be the D (5 bases). CDR1 MGHRA and CDR2 YSYEKL come from the germline V gene. V was shortened by 6 bases and J by 2 bases, with 16 bases between the two germline ends. This CDR3 contains 16 residues. CDR3 in amino acids: CASRSSPDSNTGELFF. In nucleotides, the CDR3 is TGCGCCAGCAGATCGAGCCCGGACTCCAACACCGGGGAGCTGTTTTTT.

This clonotype was counted ten times or more. The chain joins TRBV2 to TRBJ1-5; 7 bases map to TRBD1. CDR3 length: 17 residues. Unmatched junction bases numbered 12, after V lost 6 bases and J lost 1 base. Germline CDR1 reads SNHLY; CDR2 reads FYNNEI. For the CDR3, the DNA is TGTGCCAGCAGCCTTCGACAGGGCCAATTAAGCAATCAGCCCCAGCATTTT. This gives the protein CASSLRQGQLSNQPQHF.

This clonotype was seen many times. The rearrangement links TRBV5-1 to TRBJ2-7; D remains ambiguous. This CDR3 is 12 amino acids long. V lost 0 bases and J 6 bases, leaving 7 bases between the germline ends. Germline CDR1 is SGHRS and CDR2 is YFSETQ. Written as DNA, the CDR3 is TGCGCCAGCAGCTTGGGCGACGGCGAGCAGTACTTC. Amino acids: CASSLGDGEQYF.

This clonotype was recorded many times. The chain combines TRBV5-6 with TRBJ1-2; 10 nucleotides match TRBD1. The V and J ends lost 4 bases and 8 bases, in that order; junction bases with no gene match: 8. The CDR3 has 14 amino acids. CDR1 and CDR2 from the germline V gene are SGHDT and YYEEEE. Written as DNA, the CDR3 is TGTGCCAGCAGCGCATCGGGGACAGGGGAAGGCTACACCTTC. Its protein product is CASSASGTGEGYTF.

With respect to this clonotype: A read error may explain this, as a much larger clone is one base away. The chain is built from TRBV19 and TRBJ2-6; D call uncertain. CDR3 length equals 15 residues. Trimming took 6 bases from V and 1 from J, leaving 10 bases between them. Germline assignment: CDR1 LNHDA and CDR2 SQIVND (reference sequence). CDR3 DNA: TGTGCCAGTAGCGGCCTGACTTCTGGGGCCAACGTCCTGACTTTC. It encodes CASSGLTSGANVLTF.

This sequence joins TRBV7-3 and TRBJ1-6; D unresolved. This CDR3 is built from 14 residues. Germline V CDR1 and CDR2: SGHTA, FQGTGA. Trimming left V 7 bases short and J 5 bases short, with 12 bases between. Here the CDR3 DNA reads TGTGCCAGCAAGTTAGGCGGGAATAATTCACCCCTCCACTTT. Protein: CASKLGGNNSPLHF.

In this sample, this clonotype turned up many times. The chain employs TRBV10-1 and TRBJ2-7; no reliable D call. Germline V gives CDR1 WNHNN, CDR2 SYGVQD (reference sequence). There are 9 residues in the CDR3. The V gene lost 6 bases and the J gene lost 6 bases, with 3 bases spanning the gap. The CDR3 nucleotides are TGCGCCAGCAGGCTCGAGCAGTACTTC. Translating it yields CASRLEQYF.

The chain is built from TRBV15 and TRBJ2-7, with TRBD1 matching over 7 bases. The CDR3 runs to 15 residues. The V segment lost 9 bases and the J segment 4 bases; nucleotides outside the gene matches: 15. Germline lookup yields CDR1 LNHNV and CDR2 YYDKDF (reference sequence). The CDR3 loop reads CATTDRGQKLYEQYF. The CDR3 nucleotides read TGTGCCACTACGGATAGGGGACAGAAACTTTACGAGCAGTACTTC.

CDR3 coding DNA: TGCAGTTTAAGGTCCGGGCCAGTCAATCAGCCCCAGCATTTT. It translates to CSLRSGPVNQPQHF. The V gene is TRBV20-1, the J gene TRBJ1-5, with unresolved D. Germline CDR1 DFQATT, CDR2 SNEGSKA (reference sequence). V was cut by 8 bases and J by 3 bases, with 17 bases left in between. This CDR3 contains 14 residues.

The rearrangement joins TRBV7-8 to TRBJ2-7; D not resolved. Germline V gene lookup returns CDR1 SGHVS and CDR2 FQNEAQ. The CDR3 consists of 13 residues. V lost 3 bases and J 2 bases, leaving 8 bases between the germline ends. CDR3 DNA: TGTGCCAGCAGCTTCGACCCCGCCTACGAGCAGTACTTC. It translates to CASSFDPAYEQYF.

The sample holds many counts of this clonotype. The chain joins TRBV5-8 to TRBJ2-7; D call uncertain. CDR1 and CDR2 (germline): SGHTS, YDEGEE. The CDR3 consists of 14 residues. Between the trimmed V and J ends, which lost 4 bases and 3 bases, there was a span of 14 bases. Here the CDR3 DNA reads TGTGCCAGCAGCAGCCGACGTTGGGACTACGAGCAGTACTTC. As protein: CASSSRRWDYEQYF.

This clonotype was counted many times. V gene TRBV6-6 combines with J gene TRBJ2-7; D gene uncertain. Germline V CDR1 and CDR2: MNHNY, SVGAGI (reference sequence). The ends were cut back, 8 bases at V and 0 bases at J, with 8 bases in the middle. There are 12 residues in the CDR3. This CDR3 reads CASDSASYEQYF. The CDR3 bases are TGTGCCAGCGACTCAGCCTCCTACGAGCAGTACTTC.

This clonotype came up a few times. The V gene is TRBV19, the J gene TRBJ1-4; D perhaps matches TRBD1 (5 bases). CDR3 length: 14 amino acids. The V end was cut by 4 bases, the J end by 4 bases, with 10 bases between. Germline values: CDR1 LNHDA, CDR2 SQIVND (reference sequence). CDR3 nucleotides: TGTGCCAGTAGTACGGGGGGAGTTAATGAAAAACTGTTTTTT. It is translated as CASSTGGVNEKLFF.

This clonotype was observed a handful of times. CDR3: CASSFTGGLPGGETQYF. CDR3 bases: TGTGCCAGCAGCTTTACGGGGGGGCTGCCCGGGGGCGAGACCCAGTACTTC. The chain employs TRBV7-9 and TRBJ2-5; 8 nucleotides agree with TRBD2. Per germline, CDR1 SEHNR and CDR2 FQNEAQ (reference sequence). Trimming cost V 3 bases and J 5 bases; bases outside gene matches: 14. This CDR3 comprises 17 residues. The whole variable domain, remainder taken from reference TRBV7-9 and TRBJ2-5, is DTGVSQNPRHKITKRGQNVTFRCDPISEHNRLYWYRQTLGQGPEFLTYFQNEAQLEKSRLLSDRFSAERPKGSFSTLEIQRTEQGDSAMYLCASSFTGGLPGGETQYFGPGTRLLVL.

A note on this clonotype: The junction departs from the called germline gene at one end, perhaps through a read error. The genes are TRBV6-5 and TRBJ2-7; D might be TRBD2 (5 bases). The CDR3 is 16 residues long. CDR1 MNHEY and CDR2 SVGAGI come from the germline V gene. CDR3 sequence reads: CASSLGVATFPYEQCF. The CDR3 region has the DNA TGTGCCAGCAGTTTGGGTGTAGCGACCTTCCCCTACGAGCAGTGCTTC.

This clonotype has more than one count but fewer than ten. This rearrangement joins TRBV20-1 to TRBJ1-5, with no clear D. Germline CDR1 is DFQATT and CDR2 is SNEGSKA (reference sequence). There are 15 residues in the CDR3. Trimming took 6 bases from V and 1 from J, leaving 16 bases between them. The DNA of the CDR3 is TGCAGTGCCATTAGGGTCGAAGCGAGCAATCAGCCCCAGCATTTT. Translation gives CSAIRVEASNQPQHF.

This clonotype was found a few times. The gene calls are TRBV4-3 and TRBJ1-6; D uncertain. V gave up 1 base and J gave up 4 bases, with 8 bases separating them. Germline V lookup: CDR1 LGHNA, CDR2 YSLEER. CDR3 length: 15 residues. CDR3 loop: CASSQVNPYNSPLHF. The CDR3 nucleotides are TGCGCCAGCAGCCAAGTGAACCCTTATAATTCACCCCTCCACTTT.

This sequence joins TRBV12-3 or TRBV12-4 and TRBJ1-5; unclear D gene. The CDR3 is 15 residues long. With 4 bases removed from V and 4 bases from J, the gap between germline ends came to 14 bases. CDR3 sequence (DNA): TGTGCCAGCAGTTCATTGGCAGGAGTTAATCAGCCCCAGCATTTT. Its translation: CASSSLAGVNQPQHF.

The chain recombines TRBV5-6 with TRBJ1-4, with 11 bases fitting TRBD1. J gave up 8 bases and V 3 bases, and 15 bases lay outside the gene matches. In germline, CDR1 is SGHDT, CDR2 YYEEEE. The CDR3 is made up of 18 amino acids. The CDR3 protein is CASSYRTGGGLRREKLFF. Here the CDR3 DNA reads TGTGCCAGCAGCTACCGGACAGGGGGCGGATTAAGACGCGAAAAACTGTTTTTT.

This clonotype was counted ten times or more. The chain recombines TRBV7-9 with TRBJ1-2; tentative D call: TRBD1 (6 bases). CDR1 is SEHNR, CDR2 FQNEAQ, per germline (reference sequence). CDR3 length: 15 residues. Trimming shortened V by 5 bases and J by 4 bases, and 17 bases separated the two germline ends. The CDR3 DNA reads as TGTGCCAGCAGCCCCACGGGGGGACAAAGCTATGGCTACACCTTC. Amino acid sequence: CASSPTGGQSYGYTF. Full variable domain (missing parts from reference TRBV7-9 and TRBJ1-2): DTGVSQNPRHKITKRGQNVTFRCDPISEHNRLYWYRQTLGQGPEFLTYFQNEAQLEKSRLLSDRFSAERPKGSFSTLEIQRTEQGDSAMYLCASSPTGGQSYGYTFGSGTRLTVV.